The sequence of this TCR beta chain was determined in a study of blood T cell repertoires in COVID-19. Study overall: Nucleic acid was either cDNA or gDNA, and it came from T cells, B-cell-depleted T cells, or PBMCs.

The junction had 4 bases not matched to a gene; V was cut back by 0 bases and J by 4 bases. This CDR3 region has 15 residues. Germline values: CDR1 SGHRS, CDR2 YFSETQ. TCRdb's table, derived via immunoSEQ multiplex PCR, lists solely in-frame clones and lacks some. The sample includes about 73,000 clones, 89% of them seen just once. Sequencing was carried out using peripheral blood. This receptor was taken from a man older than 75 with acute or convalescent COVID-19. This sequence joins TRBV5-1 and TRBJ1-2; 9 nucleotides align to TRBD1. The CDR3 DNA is TGCGCCAGCAGCTTGGGGGACAGGGTGGGCTATGGCTACACCTTC. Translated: CASSLGDRVGYGYTF.